This T cell receptor beta chain is drawn from a study of identical twins. TCRdb re-called the 5' RACE reads with MiXCR, one entry per CDR3 protein. The data contain some 730,000 distinct CDR3 sequences, about 20% of them singletons. V was pared by 3 bases and J by 8 bases, with 11 bases between. CDR1 is SQVTM, CDR2 ANQGSEA, per germline. CDR3 size: 12 residues. Another study also made use of these data, one on T cells expressing NK-cell markers.

The origin of this receptor is a woman between 18 and 29 years old in good health. The chain couples TRBV29-1 to TRBJ2-1, with D perhaps being TRBD1 or TRBD2 (5 bases each). Sample: PBMCs. The chain's CDR3 is CSVERGMDEQFF. As DNA, the CDR3 is TGCAGCGTTGAGAGGGGAATGGATGAGCAGTTCTTC.